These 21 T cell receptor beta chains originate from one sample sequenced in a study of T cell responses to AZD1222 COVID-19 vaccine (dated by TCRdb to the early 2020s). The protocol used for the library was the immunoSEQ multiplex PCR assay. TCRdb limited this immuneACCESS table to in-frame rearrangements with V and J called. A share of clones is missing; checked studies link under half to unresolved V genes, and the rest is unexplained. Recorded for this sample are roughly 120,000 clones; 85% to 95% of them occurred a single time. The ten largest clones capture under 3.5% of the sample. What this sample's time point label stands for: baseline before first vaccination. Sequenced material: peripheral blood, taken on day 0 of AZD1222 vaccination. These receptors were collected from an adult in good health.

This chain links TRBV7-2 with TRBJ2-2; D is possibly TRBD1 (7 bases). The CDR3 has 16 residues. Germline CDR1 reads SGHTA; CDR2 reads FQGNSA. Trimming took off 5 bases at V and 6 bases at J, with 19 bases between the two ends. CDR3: CASSLQGTGIAGELFF. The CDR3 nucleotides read TGTGCCAGCAGCCTACAGGGGACTGGGATAGCCGGGGAGCTGTTTTTT.

CDR3 amino acids: CAISEPGTSFYNEQFF. As DNA, the CDR3 is TGTGCCATCAGTGAGCCCGGGACTAGCTTTTACAATGAGCAGTTCTTC. The chain has TRBV10-3 and TRBJ2-1, with 9 bases identical to TRBD2. The CDR3 runs 16 residues. Germline lookup yields CDR1 ENHRY and CDR2 SYGVKD. The trim removed 2 bases at V and 4 bases at J, leaving 6 bases unmatched.

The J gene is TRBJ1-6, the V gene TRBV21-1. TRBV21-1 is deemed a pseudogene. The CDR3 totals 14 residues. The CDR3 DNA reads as TGTGCCAGCAAAGCCGGTAGTGTAAATTCACCCCTCCACTTT. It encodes CASKAGSVNSPLHF.

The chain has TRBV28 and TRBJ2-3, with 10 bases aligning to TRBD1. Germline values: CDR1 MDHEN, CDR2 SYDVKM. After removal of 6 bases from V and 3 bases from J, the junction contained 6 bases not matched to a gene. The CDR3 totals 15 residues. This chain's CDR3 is CASRGDRGRTDTQYF. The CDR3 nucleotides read TGTGCCAGCAGGGGGGACAGGGGAAGGACAGATACGCAGTATTTT.

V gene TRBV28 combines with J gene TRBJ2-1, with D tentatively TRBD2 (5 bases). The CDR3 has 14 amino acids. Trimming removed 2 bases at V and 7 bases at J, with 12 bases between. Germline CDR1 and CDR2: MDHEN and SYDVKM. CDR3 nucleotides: TGTGCCAGCAGTTTAACTAGTCTGGGGAATGAGCAGTTCTTC. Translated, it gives CASSLTSLGNEQFF.

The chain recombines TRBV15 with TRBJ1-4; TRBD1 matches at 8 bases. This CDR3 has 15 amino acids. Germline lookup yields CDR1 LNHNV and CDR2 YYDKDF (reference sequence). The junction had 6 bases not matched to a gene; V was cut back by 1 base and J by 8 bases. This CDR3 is CATSRGQGAIEKLFF. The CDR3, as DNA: TGTGCCACCAGCAGAGGTCAGGGGGCAATCGAAAAACTGTTTTTT.

The CDR3 sequence: CASSMGTGLLYEQYF. CDR3 coding DNA: TGTGCCAGTAGTATGGGGACAGGGCTCCTCTACGAGCAGTACTTC. J is TRBJ2-7 and V is TRBV19; 9 positions match TRBD1. Trimming took 3 bases from V and 3 from J; bases not matched to a gene: 6. This CDR3 region has 15 residues. Germline V gene lookup returns CDR1 LNHDA and CDR2 SQIVND (reference sequence).

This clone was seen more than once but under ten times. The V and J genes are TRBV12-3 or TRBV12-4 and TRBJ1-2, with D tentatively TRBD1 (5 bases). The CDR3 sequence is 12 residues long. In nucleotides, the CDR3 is TGTGCTGTGGGGCCCACTAACTATGGCTACACCTTC. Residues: CAVGPTNYGYTF.

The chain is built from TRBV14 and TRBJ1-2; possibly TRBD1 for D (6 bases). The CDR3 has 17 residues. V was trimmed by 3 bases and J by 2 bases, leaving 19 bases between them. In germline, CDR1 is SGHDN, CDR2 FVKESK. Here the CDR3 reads CASSHWAVQGSNYGYTF. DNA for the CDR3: TGTGCCAGCAGCCATTGGGCGGTCCAGGGGTCAAACTATGGCTACACCTTC.

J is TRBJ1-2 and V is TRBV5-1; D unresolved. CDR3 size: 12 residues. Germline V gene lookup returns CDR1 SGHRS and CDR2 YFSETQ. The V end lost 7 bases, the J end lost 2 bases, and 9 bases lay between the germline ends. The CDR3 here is CASGMENYGYTF. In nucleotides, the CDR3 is TGCGCCAGCGGTATGGAGAACTATGGCTACACCTTC.

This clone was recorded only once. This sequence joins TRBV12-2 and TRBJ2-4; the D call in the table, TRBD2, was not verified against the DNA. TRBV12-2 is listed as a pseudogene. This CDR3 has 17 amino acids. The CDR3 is CASRYGPRTGDKNIQYF. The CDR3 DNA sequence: TGTGCAAGTCGCTACGGGCCAAGAACCGGGGACAAAAACATTCAGTACTTC.

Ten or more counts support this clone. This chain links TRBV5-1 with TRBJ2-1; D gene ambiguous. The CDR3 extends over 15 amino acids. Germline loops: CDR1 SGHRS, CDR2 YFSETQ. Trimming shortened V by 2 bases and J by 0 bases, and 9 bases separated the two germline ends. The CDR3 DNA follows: TGCGCCAGCAGCTTCTTTCCTAGCTCCTACAATGAGCAGTTCTTC. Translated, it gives CASSFFPSSYNEQFF. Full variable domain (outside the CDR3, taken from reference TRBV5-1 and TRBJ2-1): KAGVTQTPRYLIKTRGQQVTLSCSPISGHRSVSWYQQTPGQGLQFLFEYFSETQRNKGNFPGRFSGRQFSNSRSEMNVSTLELGDSALYLCASSFFPSSYNEQFFGPGTRLTVL.

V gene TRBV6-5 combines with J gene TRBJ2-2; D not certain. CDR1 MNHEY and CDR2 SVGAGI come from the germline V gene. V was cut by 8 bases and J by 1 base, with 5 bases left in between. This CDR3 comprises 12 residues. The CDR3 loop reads CASRQNTGELFF. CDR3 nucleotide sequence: TGTGCCAGCCGACAGAACACCGGGGAGCTGTTTTTT.

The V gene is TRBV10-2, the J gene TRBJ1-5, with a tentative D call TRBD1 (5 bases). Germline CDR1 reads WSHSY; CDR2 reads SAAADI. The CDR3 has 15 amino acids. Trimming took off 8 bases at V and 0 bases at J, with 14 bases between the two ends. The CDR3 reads CASRSAGYSNQPQHF. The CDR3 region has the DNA TGCGCCAGCCGCTCCGCAGGGTATAGCAATCAGCCCCAGCATTTT.

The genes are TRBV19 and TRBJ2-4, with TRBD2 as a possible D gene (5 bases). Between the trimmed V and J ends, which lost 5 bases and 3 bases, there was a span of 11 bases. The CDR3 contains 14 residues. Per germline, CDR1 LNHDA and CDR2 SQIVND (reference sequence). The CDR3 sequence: CASSAGNSKNIQYF. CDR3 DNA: TGTGCCAGTAGTGCCGGGAACAGCAAAAACATTCAGTACTTC.

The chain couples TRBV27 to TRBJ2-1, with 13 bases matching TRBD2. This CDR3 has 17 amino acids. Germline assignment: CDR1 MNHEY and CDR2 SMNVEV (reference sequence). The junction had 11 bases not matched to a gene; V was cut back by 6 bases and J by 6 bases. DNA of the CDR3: TGTGCCAGCAGCGCAACGACTAGCGGGAGGCTAATCAATGAGCAGTTCTTC. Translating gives CASSATTSGRLINEQFF.

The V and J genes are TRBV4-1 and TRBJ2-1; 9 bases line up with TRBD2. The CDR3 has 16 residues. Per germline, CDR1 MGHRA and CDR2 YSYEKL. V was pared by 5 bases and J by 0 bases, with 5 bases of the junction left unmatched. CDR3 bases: TGCGCCAGCAGCTACCTAGCGGGACCCTCCTACAATGAGCAGTTCTTC. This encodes CASSYLAGPSYNEQFF.

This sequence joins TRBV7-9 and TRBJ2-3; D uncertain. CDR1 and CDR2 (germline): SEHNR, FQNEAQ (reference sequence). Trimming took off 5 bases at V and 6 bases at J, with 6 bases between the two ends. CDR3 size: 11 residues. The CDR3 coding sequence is TGTGCCAGCAGCCGTTCGGATACGCAGTATTTT. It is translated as CASSRSDTQYF.

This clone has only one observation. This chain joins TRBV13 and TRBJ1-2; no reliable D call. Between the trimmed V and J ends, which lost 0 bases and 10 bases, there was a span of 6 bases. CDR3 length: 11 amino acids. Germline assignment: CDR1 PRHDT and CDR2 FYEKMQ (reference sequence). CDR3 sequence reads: CASSLGQIYTF. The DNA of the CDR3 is TGTGCCAGCAGCTTAGGACAGATCTACACCTTC. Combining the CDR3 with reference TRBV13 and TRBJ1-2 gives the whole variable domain AAGVIQSPRHLIKEKRETATLKCYPIPRHDTVYWYQQGPGQDPQFLISFYEKMQSDKGSIPDRFSAQQFSDYHSELNMSSLELGDSALYFCASSLGQIYTFGSGTRLTVV.

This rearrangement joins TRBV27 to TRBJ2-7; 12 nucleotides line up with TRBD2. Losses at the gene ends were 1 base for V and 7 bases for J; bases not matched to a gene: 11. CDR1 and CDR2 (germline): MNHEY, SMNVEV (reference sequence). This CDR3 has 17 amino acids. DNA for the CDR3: TGTGCCAGCAGTTTATGGACTAGCGGGATCGGAGGGGGAGAGCAGTACTTC. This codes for CASSLWTSGIGGGEQYF.

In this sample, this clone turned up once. The CDR3 sequence is CASSEVTGNYGYTF. The DNA of the CDR3 is TGTGCCAGCAGTGAAGTGACAGGAAACTATGGCTACACCTTC. The chain uses TRBV6-1 and TRBJ1-2; D may be TRBD1 (6 bases). Germline V gives CDR1 MNHNS, CDR2 SASEGT. This CDR3 region has 14 residues. V was pared by 1 base and J by 2 bases, with 8 bases between.